This T cell receptor beta chain stems from a study of breast tumors, draining lymph nodes, adjacent tissues listed by TCRdb under 2016. Study-wide context: In breast cancer patients, the study compared the TCR beta repertoires of tumor, adjacent nontumor tissue and axillary lymph nodes. The study was designed to assess the relationships and possible T-cell exchange between tumor, surrounding tissue and draining lymph node repertoires in human breast cancer.

Data came from an Illumina HiSeq 2000. Multiplex PCR amplification was used to build the TCR beta chain libraries. The amplified TCR beta chain products were analyzed by high-throughput sequencing. The public sequencing data were trimmed at Q25 with fastp and processed into clonotypes with MiXCR by TCRdb, which kept only in-frame beta chains. Every entry covers one CDR3 protein and lists the most common genes and DNA from its rows. This sample holds about 180,000 distinct CDR3 sequences; 25% to 40% were observed only once. The biggest ten clones account for 4% to 5.5% of the sample. V has 5 bases trimmed and J has 6 bases trimmed; junction bases matching no gene number 11. The CDR3 numbers 15 residues from cysteine through phenylalanine. CDR3 DNA only is kept here, 45 bases in frame from base 1. The CDR1 and CDR2 encoded by the germline V gene (reference sequence) are DFQATT and SNEGSKA. This clonotype was seen at least ten times. The antigen it recognizes is unknown. No base-level quality is on record; no much larger clone is a single base apart.

Lymph node samples were obtained from the axillary draining lymph nodes of breast cancer patients. Results the study describes overall, beyond this receptor: Rather than being directly demonstrated, the conclusion that tumor T cells originate in lymph nodes was presented as consistent with a hypothesis. Tumor and nontumor tissue repertoires were significantly more similar in luminal-like than in basal-like breast cancer. The data were judged consistent with most tumor T cells deriving from the lymph node and then expanding within tumor tissue. Tumors showed preferential V and J gene usage, and their T-cell repertoire diversity fell below that of lymph nodes yet above that of nontumor tissue.

This receptor was taken from a female donor with breast cancer. Some clones in this sample may be carry-over from other donors' samples. Sequenced input: axillary lymph node tissue. Recombination linked TRBV20-1 to TRBJ2-1; the central 9 bases match TRBD2. The CDR3 is CSALIAGARGNEQFF. The nucleotide sequence is given as TGCAGTGCTTTAATAGCGGGAGCCCGTGGCAATGAGCAGTTCTTC.